This is a list of T cell receptor beta chains from one sample in a study of shared clonotypes between healthy human individuals. The method was immunoSEQ multiplex PCR; TCRdb's version includes in-frame clones alone and lacks a portion of them. The data hold roughly 1,800,000 clones, with about 95% observed a single time. The specimen was naive CD8+ T cells sorted from blood. The receptors come from a man aged 18 to 30 in good health. Both conserved end residues are part of each CDR3. Each record gives: CDR3 protein, CDR3 DNA, J gene, clone size, D gene, V gene. D genes are given only for firm matches. Size values are once, few and many counts, or a class for expanded clones, and some rows have none.

cdr3_aa: CASMGTYEQYF
cdr3_nt: TGCGCCAGCATGGGAACCTACGAGCAGTACTTC
j_call: TRBJ2-7
clone_size: -
d_call: -
v_call: TRBV10-2

cdr3_aa: CASNDEGGTYEQYF
cdr3_nt: TGTGCCAGCAACGACGAAGGTGGCACCTACGAGCAGTACTTC
j_call: TRBJ2-7
clone_size: -
d_call: -
v_call: TRBV7-2

cdr3_aa: CASSLRTLGAHPDTQYF
cdr3_nt: TGTGCCAGCAGCTTAAGGACCCTGGGGGCGCACCCAGATACGCAGTATTTT
j_call: TRBJ2-3
clone_size: once
d_call: -
v_call: TRBV7-2

cdr3_aa: CSVKTNEQYF
cdr3_nt: TGCAGCGTTAAGACTAACGAGCAGTACTTC
j_call: TRBJ2-7
clone_size: -
d_call: -
v_call: TRBV29-1

cdr3_aa: CASTPTSGVYEQYF
cdr3_nt: TGTGCCAGCACCCCGACTAGCGGGGTCTACGAGCAGTACTTC
j_call: TRBJ2-7
clone_size: -
d_call: TRBD2
v_call: TRBV7-9

cdr3_aa: CASSAGTGTGGRFLVPLHF
cdr3_nt: TGTGCCAGCAGCGCCGGGACCGGGACAGGGGGCCGTTTTCTGGTACCCCTCCACTTT
j_call: TRBJ1-6
clone_size: -
d_call: TRBD1
v_call: TRBV9

cdr3_aa: CASSLRVTDPLLPTDTQYF
cdr3_nt: TGTGCCAGCAGCTTGCGGGTGACAGACCCACTCTTACCAACAGATACGCAGTATTTT
j_call: TRBJ2-3
clone_size: -
d_call: -
v_call: TRBV7-6

cdr3_aa: CASSHRQSLGYGYTF
cdr3_nt: TGTGCCAGCAGTCACCGACAGAGCCTAGGCTATGGCTACACCTTC
j_call: TRBJ1-2
clone_size: once
d_call: -
v_call: TRBV28

cdr3_aa: CASSLVVLDIQYF
cdr3_nt: TGTGCCAGCAGCTTAGTGGTTTTGGACATTCAGTACTTC
j_call: TRBJ2-4
clone_size: -
d_call: -
v_call: TRBV7-9

cdr3_aa: CASSDGQTTYEQYF
cdr3_nt: TGTGCCAGCAGCGATGGACAGACGACCTACGAGCAGTACTTC
j_call: TRBJ2-7
clone_size: -
d_call: -
v_call: TRBV13

cdr3_aa: CASSDGQGNTDTQYF
cdr3_nt: TGTGCCAGCAGTGATGGGCAGGGGAATACAGATACGCAGTATTTT
j_call: TRBJ2-3
clone_size: -
d_call: -
v_call: TRBV6-1

cdr3_aa: CASSLGRGQETQYF
cdr3_nt: TGTGCCAGCAGCTTAGGCAGGGGCCAAGAGACCCAGTACTTC
j_call: TRBJ2-5
clone_size: few
d_call: -
v_call: TRBV7-9

cdr3_aa: CASSLWGSSTDTQYF
cdr3_nt: TGCGCCAGCAGCTTGTGGGGTTCTAGCACAGATACGCAGTATTTT
j_call: TRBJ2-3
clone_size: -
d_call: -
v_call: TRBV5-1

cdr3_aa: CASSYLVSDTEAFF
cdr3_nt: TGTGCCAGCAGTTACTTGGTATCGGACACTGAAGCTTTCTTT
j_call: TRBJ1-1
clone_size: once
d_call: -
v_call: TRBV6-6

cdr3_aa: CASSPAGGHNSPLHF
cdr3_nt: TGTGCCAGCAGCCCGGCAGGGGGCCACAATTCACCCCTCCACTTT
j_call: TRBJ1-6
clone_size: -
d_call: TRBD1
v_call: TRBV14

cdr3_aa: CASSFRAVYGYTF
cdr3_nt: TGTGCCAGCAGCTTCAGGGCGGTCTATGGCTACACCTTC
j_call: TRBJ1-2
clone_size: -
d_call: -
v_call: TRBV28

cdr3_aa: CASSFLGGRYQPQHF
cdr3_nt: TGTGCCAGCAGCTTCCTGGGGGGGAGATATCAGCCCCAGCATTTT
j_call: TRBJ1-5
clone_size: -
d_call: -
v_call: TRBV5-8

cdr3_aa: CASSQAGTEGAEAFF
cdr3_nt: TGCGCCAGCAGCCAGGCTGGGACAGAAGGGGCTGAAGCTTTCTTT
j_call: TRBJ1-1
clone_size: -
d_call: TRBD1
v_call: TRBV4-1

cdr3_aa: CSVGRTGGNYEQYF
cdr3_nt: TGCAGCGTTGGAAGGACAGGGGGCAACTACGAGCAGTACTTC
j_call: TRBJ2-7
clone_size: -
d_call: TRBD1
v_call: TRBV29-1

cdr3_aa: CASSSGTDYEQYF
cdr3_nt: TGTGCCAGCAGCTCGGGGACAGACTACGAGCAGTACTTC
j_call: TRBJ2-7
clone_size: -
d_call: TRBD1
v_call: TRBV5-6

cdr3_aa: CASSLVLGGSEQFF
cdr3_nt: TGTGCCAGCAGCTTAGTCTTGGGGGGTTCAGAGCAGTTCTTC
j_call: TRBJ2-1
clone_size: once
d_call: -
v_call: TRBV7-2

cdr3_aa: CASSVVDRGVNTEAFF
cdr3_nt: TGTGCCAGCAGCGTAGTTGACAGGGGAGTGAACACTGAAGCTTTCTTT
j_call: TRBJ1-1
clone_size: -
d_call: TRBD1
v_call: TRBV9

cdr3_aa: CASSNYGQKETQYF
cdr3_nt: TGTGCCAGCAGCAACTACGGACAGAAAGAGACCCAGTACTTC
j_call: TRBJ2-5
clone_size: -
d_call: -
v_call: TRBV21-1

cdr3_aa: CAISDPPGGTTDTQYF
cdr3_nt: TGTGCCATCAGTGACCCACCGGGCGGTACTACAGATACGCAGTATTTT
j_call: TRBJ2-3
clone_size: -
d_call: -
v_call: TRBV10-3

cdr3_aa: CASSLGLATDVDEQFF
cdr3_nt: TGTGCCAGCAGCTTAGGGCTAGCGACCGATGTGGATGAGCAGTTCTTC
j_call: TRBJ2-1
clone_size: -
d_call: -
v_call: TRBV7-9

cdr3_aa: CASSPMNTEAFF
cdr3_nt: TGTGCCAGCAGCCCCATGAACACTGAAGCTTTCTTT
j_call: TRBJ1-1
clone_size: -
d_call: -
v_call: TRBV7-9

cdr3_aa: CASSFPGLADQETQYF
cdr3_nt: TGTGCCAGCAGCTTTCCGGGACTAGCGGACCAAGAGACCCAGTACTTC
j_call: TRBJ2-5
clone_size: -
d_call: TRBD2
v_call: TRBV2

cdr3_aa: CASTLSASHTGELFF
cdr3_nt: TGTGCCAGCACCCTGAGCGCGAGCCACACCGGGGAGCTGTTTTTT
j_call: TRBJ2-2
clone_size: once
d_call: -
v_call: TRBV28

cdr3_aa: CASSLEGGRYEQYF
cdr3_nt: TGCGCCAGCAGCTTGGAAGGGGGGCGCTACGAGCAGTACTTC
j_call: TRBJ2-7
clone_size: -
d_call: -
v_call: TRBV5-1

cdr3_aa: CASSPDRVYGYTF
cdr3_nt: TGTGCCAGCAGCCCGGACAGGGTCTATGGCTACACCTTC
j_call: TRBJ1-2
clone_size: -
d_call: TRBD1
v_call: TRBV5-6

cdr3_aa: CASSDYQSGSNEQFF
cdr3_nt: TGCGCCAGCAGCGATTATCAAAGCGGGAGCAATGAGCAGTTCTTC
j_call: TRBJ2-1
clone_size: -
d_call: TRBD2
v_call: TRBV5-1

cdr3_aa: CAWSVNEKLFF
cdr3_nt: TGTGCCTGGAGTGTGAATGAAAAACTGTTTTTT
j_call: TRBJ1-4
clone_size: -
d_call: -
v_call: TRBV30

cdr3_aa: CASSLRLAGVSYEQYF
cdr3_nt: TGTGCCAGCAGCTTAAGACTAGCGGGAGTTTCCTACGAGCAGTACTTC
j_call: TRBJ2-7
clone_size: -
d_call: TRBD2
v_call: TRBV5-6

cdr3_aa: CASSEGLALNYEQYF
cdr3_nt: TGTGCCAGCAGCGAGGGACTAGCGTTGAACTACGAGCAGTACTTC
j_call: TRBJ2-7
clone_size: -
d_call: TRBD2
v_call: TRBV7-2

cdr3_aa: CASSHSTGTDTQYF
cdr3_nt: TGTGCCAGCAGCCACTCGACAGGCACAGATACGCAGTATTTT
j_call: TRBJ2-3
clone_size: -
d_call: -
v_call: TRBV14

cdr3_aa: CASSFTGGAGELFF
cdr3_nt: TGTGCCAGCAGCTTTACAGGGGGCGCCGGGGAGCTGTTTTTT
j_call: TRBJ2-2
clone_size: -
d_call: TRBD1
v_call: TRBV28

cdr3_aa: CASSDDVGAEQYF
cdr3_nt: TGCGCCAGCAGTGACGACGTAGGGGCCGAGCAGTACTTC
j_call: TRBJ2-7
clone_size: -
d_call: -
v_call: TRBV10-1

cdr3_aa: CSAGTSGTVFF
cdr3_nt: TGCAGTGCAGGGACTAGCGGGACTGTGTTCTTC
j_call: TRBJ2-1
clone_size: -
d_call: TRBD2
v_call: TRBV20-1

cdr3_aa: CASSYYGGAGETQYF
cdr3_nt: TGTGCCAGCAGTTACTACGGAGGGGCTGGGGAGACCCAGTACTTC
j_call: TRBJ2-5
clone_size: -
d_call: -
v_call: TRBV6-5

cdr3_aa: CASSSRQGWGTEAFF
cdr3_nt: TGTGCCAGCAGCTCAAGACAGGGATGGGGCACTGAAGCTTTCTTT
j_call: TRBJ1-1
clone_size: -
d_call: TRBD1
v_call: TRBV13

cdr3_aa: CASSYRGEQPQHF
cdr3_nt: TGTGCCAGCAGTTATAGGGGGGAACAGCCCCAGCATTTT
j_call: TRBJ1-5
clone_size: -
d_call: -
v_call: TRBV6-5

cdr3_aa: CASSPAAPTGELFF
cdr3_nt: TGCGCCAGCAGCCCTGCTGCCCCGACCGGGGAGCTGTTTTTT
j_call: TRBJ2-2
clone_size: -
d_call: -
v_call: TRBV4-1

cdr3_aa: CASSLAATSYEQYF
cdr3_nt: TGTGCCAGCAGTTTAGCGGCGACCTCCTACGAGCAGTACTTC
j_call: TRBJ2-7
clone_size: -
d_call: -
v_call: TRBV27